The rows below give T cell receptor beta chains drawn from one sample of a study of blood T cell repertoires in COVID-19. The method was immunoSEQ multiplex PCR; TCRdb's version includes in-frame clones alone and lacks a portion of them. This table holds approximately 210,000 clones, about four fifths found once. Sequencing was done on a sample of peripheral blood. These receptors came from a woman aged 40 to 55 with active or convalescent COVID-19. The CDR3 runs from the conserved cysteine through the conserved F or W. Fields, in order: clone size, D gene, V gene, CDR3 length, J gene, CDR3 protein, CDR3 DNA. D genes are given only for firm matches. Some rows have no size entry. The others give once, few or many, or a class for an expanded clone.

abundance: -
d_gene: -
v_gene: TRBV11-3
len: 16
j_gene: TRBJ2-1
CDR3aa: CASSYPGARPGGWQFF
CDR3nt: TGTGCCAGCAGCTACCCTGGGGCGCGCCCCGGGGGTTGGCAGTTCTTC

abundance: -
d_gene: -
v_gene: TRBV11-2
len: 13
j_gene: TRBJ1-2
CDR3aa: CASRRVQGPGYTF
CDR3nt: TGTGCCAGCAGGAGGGTACAGGGCCCTGGCTACACCTTC

abundance: -
d_gene: -
v_gene: TRBV5-5
len: 17
j_gene: TRBJ1-5
CDR3aa: CASSFGDGYLGNQPQHF
CDR3nt: TGTGCCAGCAGCTTCGGGGATGGGTATCTTGGCAATCAGCCCCAGCATTTT

abundance: -
d_gene: TRBD2
v_gene: TRBV11-3
len: 13
j_gene: TRBJ2-1
CDR3aa: CASIGTSGNEQFF
CDR3nt: TGTGCCAGCATTGGGACTAGCGGAAATGAGCAGTTCTTC

abundance: -
d_gene: -
v_gene: TRBV16
len: 13
j_gene: TRBJ1-5
CDR3aa: CARGNGGGQPQHF
CDR3nt: TGTGCGCGGGGGAACGGGGGCGGTCAGCCCCAGCATTTT

abundance: few
d_gene: -
v_gene: TRBV11-2
len: 14
j_gene: TRBJ2-7
CDR3aa: CASSLDTRSYEQYF
CDR3nt: TGTGCCAGCAGCTTAGATACCAGGTCCTACGAGCAGTACTTC

abundance: -
d_gene: TRBD1
v_gene: TRBV5-1
len: 16
j_gene: TRBJ1-2
CDR3aa: CASSPLTGTAVYGYTF
CDR3nt: TGCGCCAGCAGCCCCCTGACCGGGACAGCTGTCTATGGCTACACCTTC

abundance: -
d_gene: TRBD2
v_gene: TRBV18
len: 15
j_gene: TRBJ2-3
CDR3aa: CASSPGTSGTDTQYF
CDR3nt: TGTGCCAGCTCACCCGGGACTAGCGGCACAGATACGCAGTATTTT

abundance: few
d_gene: TRBD1
v_gene: TRBV6-4
len: 13
j_gene: TRBJ1-2
CDR3aa: CASSVTGDQGYTF
CDR3nt: TGTGCCAGCAGTGTCACAGGGGATCAGGGCTACACCTTC

abundance: -
d_gene: TRBD2
v_gene: TRBV10-1
len: 17
j_gene: TRBJ2-1
CDR3aa: CASSDKSSGSSYNEQFF
CDR3nt: TGCGCCAGCAGTGATAAGTCTAGCGGGAGCTCCTACAATGAGCAGTTCTTC

abundance: -
d_gene: -
v_gene: TRBV12-3/TRBV12-4
len: 13
j_gene: TRBJ2-3
CDR3aa: CASSLGAIDTQYF
CDR3nt: TGTGCCAGCAGTTTAGGGGCGATAGATACGCAGTATTTT

abundance: -
d_gene: -
v_gene: TRBV29-1
len: 14
j_gene: TRBJ2-3
CDR3aa: CSVPQGGATDTQYF
CDR3nt: TGCAGCGTCCCACAGGGGGGGGCCACAGATACGCAGTATTTT

abundance: -
d_gene: -
v_gene: TRBV6-5
len: 13
j_gene: TRBJ2-7
CDR3aa: CASSPPGVNGQYF
CDR3nt: TGTGCCAGCAGCCCCCCAGGGGTTAATGGGCAGTACTTC

abundance: -
d_gene: -
v_gene: TRBV3-1/TRBV3-2
len: 12
j_gene: TRBJ2-2
CDR3aa: CASSQSTGELFF
CDR3nt: TGTGCCAGCAGCCAGAGCACGGGGGAGCTGTTTTTT

abundance: -
d_gene: TRBD2
v_gene: TRBV19
len: 15
j_gene: TRBJ2-1
CDR3aa: CASSIGGRVRNEQFF
CDR3nt: TGTGCCAGTAGTATAGGGGGGAGGGTACGCAATGAGCAGTTCTTC

abundance: -
d_gene: TRBD1
v_gene: TRBV5-1
len: 14
j_gene: TRBJ2-5
CDR3aa: CASSLGTERETQYF
CDR3nt: TGCGCCAGCAGCCTCGGGACAGAGCGAGAGACCCAGTACTTC

abundance: -
d_gene: TRBD2
v_gene: TRBV25-1
len: 15
j_gene: TRBJ2-2
CDR3aa: CASSVGGTNTGELFF
CDR3nt: TGTGCCAGCAGTGTGGGGGGGACGAACACCGGGGAGCTGTTTTTT

abundance: -
d_gene: TRBD1
v_gene: TRBV7-9
len: 14
j_gene: TRBJ1-2
CDR3aa: CASSLGTGTPGYTF
CDR3nt: TGTGCCAGCAGCTTAGGGACAGGTACTCCCGGCTACACCTTC

abundance: -
d_gene: TRBD2
v_gene: TRBV5-4
len: 20
j_gene: TRBJ2-5
CDR3aa: CASSLESRREREGRVETQYF
CDR3nt: TGTGCCAGCAGCTTGGAGTCCCGAAGGGAACGGGAGGGCCGGGTGGAGACCCAGTACTTC

abundance: -
d_gene: -
v_gene: TRBV28
len: 15
j_gene: TRBJ1-1
CDR3aa: CASSSAREGATEAFF
CDR3nt: TGTGCCAGCAGTTCCGCTAGGGAGGGCGCGACTGAAGCTTTCTTT

abundance: few
d_gene: -
v_gene: TRBV6-8
len: 14
j_gene: TRBJ1-4
CDR3aa: CASVSGIVNEKLFF
CDR3nt: TGTGCCAGCGTTTCGGGGATTGTTAATGAAAAACTGTTTTTT

abundance: -
d_gene: TRBD2
v_gene: TRBV9
len: 19
j_gene: TRBJ2-1
CDR3aa: CASSVAQRGGLNGDNEQFF
CDR3nt: TGTGCCAGCAGCGTAGCCCAGCGGGGGGGCCTCAACGGGGACAATGAGCAGTTCTTC

abundance: -
d_gene: -
v_gene: TRBV27
len: 14
j_gene: TRBJ1-5
CDR3aa: CASSFWGGGQPQHF
CDR3nt: TGTGCCAGCAGTTTTTGGGGGGGCGGGCAGCCCCAGCATTTT

abundance: few
d_gene: -
v_gene: TRBV6-1
len: 15
j_gene: TRBJ1-1
CDR3aa: CASSERNRESTEAFF
CDR3nt: TGTGCCAGCAGTGAAAGGAACAGGGAGAGCACTGAAGCTTTCTTT

abundance: -
d_gene: TRBD2
v_gene: TRBV29-1
len: 15
j_gene: TRBJ2-1
CDR3aa: CSVEYSASGLDEQFF
CDR3nt: TGCAGCGTTGAATATTCGGCTAGCGGGTTAGATGAGCAGTTCTTC

abundance: -
d_gene: -
v_gene: TRBV19
len: 16
j_gene: TRBJ2-2
CDR3aa: CASSNRRGMNTGELFF
CDR3nt: TGTGCCAGTAGTAACCGACGCGGGATGAACACCGGGGAGCTGTTTTTT

abundance: -
d_gene: -
v_gene: TRBV6-2/TRBV6-3
len: 17
j_gene: TRBJ1-1
CDR3aa: CASSLRQLIEMNTEAFF
CDR3nt: TGTGCCAGCAGTTTGCGGCAGTTGATTGAGATGAACACTGAAGCTTTCTTT

abundance: once
d_gene: -
v_gene: TRBV14
len: 15
j_gene: TRBJ1-2
CDR3aa: CASSQAGVSNYGYTF
CDR3nt: TGTGCCAGCAGCCAAGCCGGGGTGTCTAACTATGGCTACACCTTC

abundance: -
d_gene: -
v_gene: TRBV11-2
len: 16
j_gene: TRBJ1-5
CDR3aa: CASSLDWTPGNQPQHF
CDR3nt: TGTGCCAGCAGCTTAGATTGGACACCCGGCAATCAGCCCCAGCATTTT

abundance: -
d_gene: -
v_gene: TRBV7-9
len: 17
j_gene: TRBJ1-5
CDR3aa: CASSLASSQGDHQPQHF
CDR3nt: TGTGCCAGCAGCTTAGCGTCCTCCCAGGGTGATCATCAGCCCCAGCATTTT

abundance: -
d_gene: TRBD1
v_gene: TRBV7-3
len: 13
j_gene: TRBJ1-1
CDR3aa: CASIPQGGTEAFF
CDR3nt: TGTGCCAGCATACCTCAGGGGGGAACTGAAGCTTTCTTT

abundance: -
d_gene: -
v_gene: TRBV10-3
len: 16
j_gene: TRBJ1-3
CDR3aa: CAISEASGASGNTIYF
CDR3nt: TGTGCCATCAGTGAGGCGTCAGGGGCCTCTGGAAACACCATATATTTT

abundance: -
d_gene: -
v_gene: TRBV11-3
len: 14
j_gene: TRBJ1-1
CDR3aa: CASSFRGMNTEAFF
CDR3nt: TGTGCCAGCAGCTTTCGAGGGATGAACACTGAAGCTTTCTTT

abundance: -
d_gene: -
v_gene: TRBV9
len: 14
j_gene: TRBJ2-5
CDR3aa: CASSVGGVQETQYF
CDR3nt: TGTGCCAGCAGCGTAGGGGGGGTCCAAGAGACCCAGTACTTC

abundance: -
d_gene: -
v_gene: TRBV12-3/TRBV12-4
len: 11
j_gene: TRBJ2-7
CDR3aa: CASSPSYEQYF
CDR3nt: TGTGCCAGCAGTCCTTCCTACGAGCAGTACTTC

abundance: -
d_gene: TRBD1
v_gene: TRBV6-1
len: 15
j_gene: TRBJ2-2
CDR3aa: CASSEAGTGTGELFF
CDR3nt: TGTGCCAGCAGTGAAGCCGGGACAGGGACCGGGGAGCTGTTTTTT

abundance: medium-sized
d_gene: TRBD1
v_gene: TRBV25-1
len: 18
j_gene: TRBJ1-5
CDR3aa: CASSAPGGTGTPNQPQHF
CDR3nt: TGTGCCAGCAGTGCCCCTGGAGGGACAGGGACCCCCAATCAGCCCCAGCATTTT

abundance: -
d_gene: -
v_gene: TRBV3-1/TRBV3-2
len: 15
j_gene: TRBJ2-5
CDR3aa: CASSQQGLAPETQYF
CDR3nt: TGTGCCAGCAGCCAACAGGGATTAGCCCCAGAGACCCAGTACTTC

abundance: few
d_gene: -
v_gene: TRBV6-5
len: 15
j_gene: TRBJ1-1
CDR3aa: CASSYGSGGVTEAFF
CDR3nt: TGTGCCAGCAGTTATGGGTCTGGGGGCGTCACTGAAGCTTTCTTT

abundance: once
d_gene: -
v_gene: TRBV9
len: 15
j_gene: TRBJ1-1
CDR3aa: CASSVGSGMYTEAFF
CDR3nt: TGTGCCAGCAGCGTAGGATCAGGGATGTACACTGAAGCTTTCTTT

abundance: -
d_gene: -
v_gene: TRBV3-1/TRBV3-2
len: 16
j_gene: TRBJ1-3
CDR3aa: CASSQGMGGTGNTIYF
CDR3nt: TGTGCCAGCAGCCAAGGGATGGGAGGAACTGGAAACACCATATATTTT

abundance: -
d_gene: TRBD2
v_gene: TRBV11-2
len: 13
j_gene: TRBJ2-3
CDR3aa: CAGAPGREDTQYF
CDR3nt: TGTGCCGGGGCGCCGGGGAGGGAAGATACGCAGTATTTT

abundance: -
d_gene: TRBD1
v_gene: TRBV4-1
len: 14
j_gene: TRBJ1-4
CDR3aa: CASSRTGVDEKLFF
CDR3nt: TGCGCCAGCAGCCGGACAGGGGTAGATGAAAAACTGTTTTTT

abundance: -
d_gene: -
v_gene: TRBV24-1
len: 13
j_gene: TRBJ2-3
CDR3aa: CATWTPSSDTQYF
CDR3nt: TGTGCCACTTGGACACCTTCGTCAGATACGCAGTATTTT

abundance: -
d_gene: TRBD1
v_gene: TRBV19
len: 15
j_gene: TRBJ1-2
CDR3aa: CASSIIQGVYYGYTF
CDR3nt: TGTGCCAGTAGTATTATACAGGGGGTCTACTATGGCTACACCTTC

abundance: -
d_gene: TRBD1
v_gene: TRBV3-1/TRBV3-2
len: 17
j_gene: TRBJ1-3
CDR3aa: CASSQVRSRTGRNTIYF
CDR3nt: TGTGCCAGCAGCCAAGTCCGTAGCCGGACAGGCCGAAACACCATATATTTT

abundance: -
d_gene: -
v_gene: TRBV6-5
len: 13
j_gene: TRBJ2-7
CDR3aa: CASSPQGSYEQYF
CDR3nt: TGTGCCAGCAGTCCACAGGGTTCCTACGAGCAGTACTTC

abundance: -
d_gene: -
v_gene: TRBV4-2
len: 14
j_gene: TRBJ1-2
CDR3aa: CASSQPDSNYGYTF
CDR3nt: TGTGCCAGCAGCCAGCCGGACAGTAACTATGGCTACACCTTC

abundance: -
d_gene: -
v_gene: TRBV14
len: 15
j_gene: TRBJ1-6
CDR3aa: CASSQEGNGNSPLHF
CDR3nt: TGTGCCAGCAGCCAAGAAGGAAACGGGAATTCACCCCTCCACTTT

abundance: -
d_gene: TRBD2
v_gene: TRBV12-5
len: 16
j_gene: TRBJ2-7
CDR3aa: CASGWTSGNRAYEQYF
CDR3nt: TGTGCTAGTGGTTGGACTAGCGGGAACCGGGCCTACGAGCAGTACTTC